What follows are 30 T cell receptor beta chains derived from one specimen sequenced in a study of shared clonotypes between healthy human individuals. Measured with immunoSEQ multiplex PCR; TCRdb has only the in-frame clones, and not every one. The sample holds fewer than 1.6 million clones, 98% to 99% seen once. The sequenced sample was naive CD4+ T cells sorted from blood. Specified subset: CD45RA+ positively selected. These receptor sequences come from a young man in good health.

With regard to this clone: Other DNA sequences within the sample encode an identical CDR3. DNA for the CDR3: TGTGCCAGCAGCTTGGCCGGGACAGGGAAGGAGACCCAGTACTTC. This translates into CASSLAGTGKETQYF. This chain links TRBV5-4 with TRBJ2-5, with 9 bases that match TRBD1. The CDR3 runs 15 residues. V lost 0 bases, J lost 5 bases, and 5 bases stayed unmatched. The germline V gene has CDR1 SGHNT and CDR2 YYREEE (reference sequence).

The chain has TRBV7-2 and TRBJ2-2; 8 nucleotides agree with TRBD1. CDR3 length: 13 residues. Trimming cost V 5 bases and J 8 bases; bases outside gene matches: 4. The V gene's germline CDR1 is SGHTA and CDR2 FQGNSA. This CDR3 is CASSLDRGGELFF. The CDR3 region has the DNA TGTGCCAGCAGCCTAGACAGGGGTGGGGAGCTGTTTTTT.

The genes are TRBV15 and TRBJ1-5; the D is unclear. The V and J ends lost 0 bases and 9 bases respectively, with 12 bases between them. Germline CDR1 and CDR2: LNHNV and YYDKDF (reference sequence). The CDR3 spans 14 residues. The DNA for the CDR3 is TGTGCCACCAGCAGAGATCCGGTCGCCGGGCCCCAGCATTTT. Translated: CATSRDPVAGPQHF.

This chain links TRBV7-2 with TRBJ2-7; D possibly corresponds to TRBD1 (6 bases). Trimming left V 2 bases short and J 0 bases short, with 8 bases between. There are 14 residues in the CDR3. In germline, CDR1 is SGHTA, CDR2 FQGNSA. CDR3 sequence (DNA): TGTGCCAGCAGCTTACAGGGGACCTCCTACGAGCAGTACTTC. Its protein product is CASSLQGTSYEQYF.

The genes are TRBV13 and TRBJ2-3, with D unclear. CDR1 and CDR2 from the germline V gene are PRHDT and FYEKMQ (reference sequence). V lost 4 bases and J 6 bases, leaving 11 bases between the germline ends. The CDR3 covers 13 residues. CDR3: CASSSPEWDTQYF. The CDR3 coding sequence is TGTGCCAGCAGCTCGCCGGAATGGGATACGCAGTATTTT.

J is TRBJ2-2 and V is TRBV9; the match to TRBD2 covers 7 bases. This CDR3 spans 17 amino acids. CDR1 is SGDLS and CDR2 is YYNGEE in the germline V gene. J gave up 6 bases and V 4 bases, and 15 bases lay outside the gene matches. CDR3 amino acids: CASSPGGAGITSGELFF. The CDR3 DNA reads as TGTGCCAGCAGCCCCGGAGGAGCGGGAATAACTTCCGGGGAGCTGTTTTTT.

The chain is built from TRBV9 and TRBJ2-7; 10 bases align to TRBD2. Germline V CDR1 and CDR2: SGDLS, YYNGEE. CDR3 length: 16 residues. Trimming took 0 bases from V and 3 from J; bases not matched to a gene: 6. The CDR3 sequence: CASSVGGLAGDYEQYF. CDR3 coding DNA: TGTGCCAGCAGCGTAGGGGGCCTAGCGGGAGACTACGAGCAGTACTTC. The full variable domain, completed using reference TRBV9 and TRBJ2-7, is DSGVTQTPKHLITATGQRVTLRCSPRSGDLSVYWYQQSLDQGLQFLIQYYNGEERAKGNILERFSAQQFPDLHSELNLSSLELGDSALYFCASSVGGLAGDYEQYFGPGTRLTVT.

This chain uses TRBV18 with TRBJ2-5; TRBD2 might be the D (5 bases). CDR3 size: 14 residues. V lost 1 base, J lost 5 bases, and 11 bases lay in between. In germline, CDR1 is KGHSH, CDR2 LQKENI. The CDR3 coding sequence is TGTGCCAGCTCACCACTACAATCGGGGGAGACCCAGTACTTC. The encoded protein is CASSPLQSGETQYF.

CDR3 DNA sequence: TGTGCCAGCTCACCAGAGGCGCAGCAGCCCCAGCATTTT. This codes for CASSPEAQQPQHF. This rearrangement joins TRBV18 to TRBJ1-5; no firm D call. V lost 2 bases to trimming and J lost 7 bases, with 9 bases between them. Germline CDR1 KGHSH, CDR2 LQKENI. This CDR3 has 13 residues. Supplemented by reference TRBV18 and TRBJ1-5, the full variable domain reads NAGVMQNPRHLVRRRGQEARLRCSPMKGHSHVYWYRQLPEEGLKFMVYLQKENIIDESGMPKERFSAEFPKEGPSILRIQQVVRGDSAAYFCASSPEAQQPQHFGDGTRLSIL.

This clone appeared a single time. V gene TRBV7-2 combines with J gene TRBJ2-3, with D perhaps TRBD1 (6 bases). CDR1 is SGHTA, CDR2 FQGNSA, per germline. V was cut by 5 bases and J by 1 base, with 13 bases left in between. The length of the CDR3 is 15 residues. In DNA form, the CDR3 reads TGTGCCAGCAGCCGCCGACAGGACCGCACAGATACGCAGTATTTT. Translated, it gives CASSRRQDRTDTQYF.

The genes are TRBV7-8 and TRBJ2-1; tentatively, D is TRBD1 or TRBD2 (5 bases each). The V gene's germline CDR1 is SGHVS and CDR2 FQNEAQ. CDR3 size: 14 residues. The ends were cut back, 2 bases at V and 6 bases at J, with 11 bases in the middle. CDR3 loop: CASSLLRGANEQFF. CDR3 coding DNA: TGTGCCAGCAGCTTATTGAGGGGTGCCAATGAGCAGTTCTTC.

This chain links TRBV2 with TRBJ1-2, with 11 bases fitting TRBD1. Germline CDR1 SNHLY, CDR2 FYNNEI. The CDR3 totals 13 residues. V dropped 10 bases and J dropped 7; count of bases not matched to a gene: 8. CDR3 sequence reads: CATAADRGLGYTF. In DNA form, the CDR3 reads TGTGCCACTGCTGCGGACAGGGGGCTTGGCTACACCTTC.

The V call is TRBV11-2, the J call TRBJ2-1, with D perhaps assigned TRBD1 or TRBD2 (5 bases each). V was cut by 0 bases and J by 5 bases, with 14 bases left in between. CDR3 length: 16 residues. In germline, CDR1 is SGHAT, CDR2 FQNNGV. This CDR3 reads CASSLDTGPYNNEQFF. The CDR3, as DNA: TGTGCCAGCAGCTTAGATACGGGACCATATAACAATGAGCAGTTCTTC.

V and J are TRBV7-9 and TRBJ1-1; D is possibly TRBD1 (5 bases). Trimming took 2 bases from V and 6 from J, leaving 13 bases between them. CDR1 is SEHNR, CDR2 FQNEAQ, per germline (reference sequence). This CDR3 has 14 amino acids. This CDR3 is CASSLNYPGPEAFF. The CDR3 DNA reads as TGTGCCAGCAGCTTAAACTACCCGGGACCTGAAGCTTTCTTT.

The V and J genes are TRBV28 and TRBJ2-7; TRBD2 matches 10 bases. CDR1 and CDR2 (germline): MDHEN, SYDVKM. The CDR3 runs 15 residues. J was trimmed by 2 bases and V by 6 bases; bases with no gene match: 7. The CDR3 DNA reads TGTGCCAGCAGGCCGCAAGCGGGGGGGACCTACGAGCAGTACTTC. Encoded protein: CASRPQAGGTYEQYF.

The V and J genes are TRBV18 and TRBJ1-1; D uncertain. V lost 2 bases and J 2 bases, leaving 9 bases between the germline ends. The CDR3 is 14 amino acids. In germline, CDR1 is KGHSH, CDR2 LQKENI. The CDR3 protein is CASSPSGFNTEAFF. The CDR3 DNA sequence: TGTGCCAGCTCACCATCGGGGTTTAACACTGAAGCTTTCTTT.

This chain connects TRBV29-1 to TRBJ2-1; D is perhaps TRBD1 (6 bases). Germline CDR1 is SQVTM and CDR2 is ANQGSEA. The CDR3 length is 14 residues. Trimming removed 5 bases from V and 6 bases from J, with 17 bases in between. The CDR3 nucleotides read TGCAGCGTTCCCGACCACAGGGTAGGCAATGAGCAGTTCTTC. This gives the protein CSVPDHRVGNEQFF.

The chain has TRBV29-1 and TRBJ2-7; D uncertain. Trimming removed 2 bases at V and 2 bases at J, with 10 bases between. CDR3 size: 13 residues. Germline CDR1 is SQVTM and CDR2 is ANQGSEA. The DNA of the CDR3 is TGCAGCGTTGAACCTCGCGGAACCTACGAGCAGTACTTC. It encodes CSVEPRGTYEQYF.

This sequence joins TRBV5-4 and TRBJ2-4, with TRBD2 identical over 7 bases. V was pared by 2 bases and J by 0 bases, with 5 bases of the junction left unmatched. Per germline, CDR1 SGHNT and CDR2 YYREEE (reference sequence). The CDR3 length is 16 residues. In DNA, the CDR3 is TGTGCCAGCAGCTTCGGACTAGGTCGAGCCAAAAACATTCAGTACTTC. It encodes CASSFGLGRAKNIQYF.

The chain uses TRBV2 and TRBJ2-7; D call uncertain. The germline CDR1 and CDR2 sequences are SNHLY and FYNNEI. The CDR3 spans 12 residues. Trimming left V 5 bases short and J 3 bases short, with 8 bases between. Here the CDR3 reads CASSPVSYEQYF. The CDR3 DNA is TGTGCCAGCAGTCCAGTCAGCTACGAGCAGTACTTC. The full variable domain, rest sourced from reference TRBV2 and TRBJ2-7, is EPEVTQTPSHQVTQMGQEVILRCVPISNHLYFYWYRQILGQKVEFLVSFYNNEISEKSEIFDDQFSVERPDGSNFTLKIRSTKLEDSAMYFCASSPVSYEQYFGPGTRLTVT.

As regards this clone: Other nucleotide sequences from this sample produce the same CDR3. The chain couples TRBV5-1 to TRBJ2-7, with 7 bases aligning to TRBD2. J gave up 4 bases and V 0 bases, and 1 base lay outside the gene matches. The CDR3 has 13 residues. Germline V gene data show CDR1 as SGHRS and CDR2 as YFSETQ. CDR3 nucleotides: TGCGCCAGCAGCTTGGGAGCGGGGTACGAGCAGTACTTC. It codes for CASSLGAGYEQYF.

J is TRBJ2-7 and V is TRBV4-1, with TRBD1 matching over 9 bases. This CDR3 has 16 residues. After removal of 1 base from V and 0 bases from J, the junction contained 4 bases not matched to a gene. Per the germline V gene, CDR1 is MGHRA and CDR2 is YSYEKL. CDR3 protein: CASSQVGQGSSYEQYF. The CDR3 bases are TGCGCCAGCAGCCAAGTAGGACAGGGGAGCTCCTACGAGCAGTACTTC.

Only a few counts were recorded for this clone. V gene TRBV9 combines with J gene TRBJ2-2; D may be TRBD2 (6 bases). Trimming shortened V by 3 bases and J by 3 bases, and 15 bases separated the two germline ends. This CDR3 contains 16 residues. CDR1 and CDR2 from the germline V gene are SGDLS and YYNGEE. CDR3 amino acids: CASSALGWGDTGELFF. DNA of the CDR3: TGTGCCAGCAGCGCCCTAGGGTGGGGGGACACCGGGGAGCTGTTTTTT.

The J gene is TRBJ2-7, the V gene TRBV18; 7 positions match TRBD1. The CDR3 is made up of 16 amino acids. Germline lookup yields CDR1 KGHSH and CDR2 LQKENI. J was trimmed by 0 bases and V by 0 bases; bases with no gene match: 5. CDR3: CASSPPGQLVSYEQYF. The CDR3 nucleotides read TGTGCCAGCTCACCACCGGGACAGCTAGTCTCCTACGAGCAGTACTTC.

This chain connects TRBV30 to TRBJ1-3; no reliable D call. Deletions cut 3 bases from V and 0 bases from J, with 9 bases between. Germline V gene lookup returns CDR1 GTSNPN and CDR2 SVGIG (reference sequence). This CDR3 region has 14 residues. The chain's CDR3 is CAWRRSFSGNTIYF. For the CDR3, the DNA is TGTGCCTGGAGGCGCTCCTTCTCTGGAAACACCATATATTTT.

This chain uses TRBV2 with TRBJ2-7, with a tentative D call TRBD1 (5 bases). The CDR3 totals 14 residues. Germline lookup yields CDR1 SNHLY and CDR2 FYNNEI. The V gene lost 2 bases and the J gene lost 3 bases, with 11 bases spanning the gap. The DNA for the CDR3 is TGTGCCAGCAGTGAACAGGGTCGCCTCTACGAGCAGTACTTC. Translated: CASSEQGRLYEQYF.

Details on this clone: The same CDR3 also results from other DNA sequences found in this sample. The chain is built from TRBV5-1 and TRBJ2-2; D call uncertain. Germline V CDR1 and CDR2: SGHRS, YFSETQ. The CDR3 consists of 15 residues. Trimming removed 0 bases from V and 1 base from J, with 7 bases in between. DNA of the CDR3: TGCGCCAGCAGCTTGGCCAGGAAGAACACCGGGGAGCTGTTTTTT. Translated, it gives CASSLARKNTGELFF.

V and J are TRBV11-3 and TRBJ2-3; D not resolved. The CDR3 runs 13 residues. V gave up 0 bases and J gave up 2 bases, with 3 bases separating them. Germline CDR1 reads SGHNT; CDR2 reads YENEEA. DNA for the CDR3: TGTGCCAGCAGCTTAGAGAACACAGATACGCAGTATTTT. It codes for CASSLENTDTQYF. Drawing the rest from reference TRBV11-3 and TRBJ2-3, the complete variable domain is EAGVVQSPRYKIIEKKQPVAFWCNPISGHNTLYWYLQNLGQGPELLIRYENEEAVDDSQLPKDRFSAERLKGVDSTLKIQPAELGDSAVYLCASSLENTDTQYFGPGTRLTVL.

The chain uses TRBV7-8 and TRBJ2-7; TRBD1 aligns across 9 bases. Trimming took 4 bases from V and 8 from J; bases not matched to a gene: 9. In germline, CDR1 is SGHVS, CDR2 FQNEAQ. This CDR3 has 14 amino acids. The CDR3: CASSSGQGMGKQYF. CDR3 coding DNA: TGTGCCAGCAGCTCGGGACAGGGAATGGGAAAGCAGTACTTC. Using reference TRBV7-8 and TRBJ2-7 for the parts outside the CDR3, the full variable domain is GAGVSQSPRYKVAKRGQDVALRCDPISGHVSLFWYQQALGQGPEFLTYFQNEAQLDKSGLPSDRFFAERPEGSVSTLKIQRTQQEDSAVYLCASSSGQGMGKQYFGPGTRLTVT.

This clone was detected only once. The V call is TRBV27, the J call TRBJ1-1; 8 bases align to TRBD1. This CDR3 has 15 amino acids. Germline trimming cut 5 bases from V and 6 bases from J; bases unmatched to any gene: 11. Per the germline V gene, CDR1 is MNHEY and CDR2 is SMNVEV (reference sequence). The CDR3 loop is CASSPRTGREAEAFF. For the CDR3, the DNA is TGTGCCAGCAGTCCTCGGACAGGGAGGGAAGCTGAAGCTTTCTTT.